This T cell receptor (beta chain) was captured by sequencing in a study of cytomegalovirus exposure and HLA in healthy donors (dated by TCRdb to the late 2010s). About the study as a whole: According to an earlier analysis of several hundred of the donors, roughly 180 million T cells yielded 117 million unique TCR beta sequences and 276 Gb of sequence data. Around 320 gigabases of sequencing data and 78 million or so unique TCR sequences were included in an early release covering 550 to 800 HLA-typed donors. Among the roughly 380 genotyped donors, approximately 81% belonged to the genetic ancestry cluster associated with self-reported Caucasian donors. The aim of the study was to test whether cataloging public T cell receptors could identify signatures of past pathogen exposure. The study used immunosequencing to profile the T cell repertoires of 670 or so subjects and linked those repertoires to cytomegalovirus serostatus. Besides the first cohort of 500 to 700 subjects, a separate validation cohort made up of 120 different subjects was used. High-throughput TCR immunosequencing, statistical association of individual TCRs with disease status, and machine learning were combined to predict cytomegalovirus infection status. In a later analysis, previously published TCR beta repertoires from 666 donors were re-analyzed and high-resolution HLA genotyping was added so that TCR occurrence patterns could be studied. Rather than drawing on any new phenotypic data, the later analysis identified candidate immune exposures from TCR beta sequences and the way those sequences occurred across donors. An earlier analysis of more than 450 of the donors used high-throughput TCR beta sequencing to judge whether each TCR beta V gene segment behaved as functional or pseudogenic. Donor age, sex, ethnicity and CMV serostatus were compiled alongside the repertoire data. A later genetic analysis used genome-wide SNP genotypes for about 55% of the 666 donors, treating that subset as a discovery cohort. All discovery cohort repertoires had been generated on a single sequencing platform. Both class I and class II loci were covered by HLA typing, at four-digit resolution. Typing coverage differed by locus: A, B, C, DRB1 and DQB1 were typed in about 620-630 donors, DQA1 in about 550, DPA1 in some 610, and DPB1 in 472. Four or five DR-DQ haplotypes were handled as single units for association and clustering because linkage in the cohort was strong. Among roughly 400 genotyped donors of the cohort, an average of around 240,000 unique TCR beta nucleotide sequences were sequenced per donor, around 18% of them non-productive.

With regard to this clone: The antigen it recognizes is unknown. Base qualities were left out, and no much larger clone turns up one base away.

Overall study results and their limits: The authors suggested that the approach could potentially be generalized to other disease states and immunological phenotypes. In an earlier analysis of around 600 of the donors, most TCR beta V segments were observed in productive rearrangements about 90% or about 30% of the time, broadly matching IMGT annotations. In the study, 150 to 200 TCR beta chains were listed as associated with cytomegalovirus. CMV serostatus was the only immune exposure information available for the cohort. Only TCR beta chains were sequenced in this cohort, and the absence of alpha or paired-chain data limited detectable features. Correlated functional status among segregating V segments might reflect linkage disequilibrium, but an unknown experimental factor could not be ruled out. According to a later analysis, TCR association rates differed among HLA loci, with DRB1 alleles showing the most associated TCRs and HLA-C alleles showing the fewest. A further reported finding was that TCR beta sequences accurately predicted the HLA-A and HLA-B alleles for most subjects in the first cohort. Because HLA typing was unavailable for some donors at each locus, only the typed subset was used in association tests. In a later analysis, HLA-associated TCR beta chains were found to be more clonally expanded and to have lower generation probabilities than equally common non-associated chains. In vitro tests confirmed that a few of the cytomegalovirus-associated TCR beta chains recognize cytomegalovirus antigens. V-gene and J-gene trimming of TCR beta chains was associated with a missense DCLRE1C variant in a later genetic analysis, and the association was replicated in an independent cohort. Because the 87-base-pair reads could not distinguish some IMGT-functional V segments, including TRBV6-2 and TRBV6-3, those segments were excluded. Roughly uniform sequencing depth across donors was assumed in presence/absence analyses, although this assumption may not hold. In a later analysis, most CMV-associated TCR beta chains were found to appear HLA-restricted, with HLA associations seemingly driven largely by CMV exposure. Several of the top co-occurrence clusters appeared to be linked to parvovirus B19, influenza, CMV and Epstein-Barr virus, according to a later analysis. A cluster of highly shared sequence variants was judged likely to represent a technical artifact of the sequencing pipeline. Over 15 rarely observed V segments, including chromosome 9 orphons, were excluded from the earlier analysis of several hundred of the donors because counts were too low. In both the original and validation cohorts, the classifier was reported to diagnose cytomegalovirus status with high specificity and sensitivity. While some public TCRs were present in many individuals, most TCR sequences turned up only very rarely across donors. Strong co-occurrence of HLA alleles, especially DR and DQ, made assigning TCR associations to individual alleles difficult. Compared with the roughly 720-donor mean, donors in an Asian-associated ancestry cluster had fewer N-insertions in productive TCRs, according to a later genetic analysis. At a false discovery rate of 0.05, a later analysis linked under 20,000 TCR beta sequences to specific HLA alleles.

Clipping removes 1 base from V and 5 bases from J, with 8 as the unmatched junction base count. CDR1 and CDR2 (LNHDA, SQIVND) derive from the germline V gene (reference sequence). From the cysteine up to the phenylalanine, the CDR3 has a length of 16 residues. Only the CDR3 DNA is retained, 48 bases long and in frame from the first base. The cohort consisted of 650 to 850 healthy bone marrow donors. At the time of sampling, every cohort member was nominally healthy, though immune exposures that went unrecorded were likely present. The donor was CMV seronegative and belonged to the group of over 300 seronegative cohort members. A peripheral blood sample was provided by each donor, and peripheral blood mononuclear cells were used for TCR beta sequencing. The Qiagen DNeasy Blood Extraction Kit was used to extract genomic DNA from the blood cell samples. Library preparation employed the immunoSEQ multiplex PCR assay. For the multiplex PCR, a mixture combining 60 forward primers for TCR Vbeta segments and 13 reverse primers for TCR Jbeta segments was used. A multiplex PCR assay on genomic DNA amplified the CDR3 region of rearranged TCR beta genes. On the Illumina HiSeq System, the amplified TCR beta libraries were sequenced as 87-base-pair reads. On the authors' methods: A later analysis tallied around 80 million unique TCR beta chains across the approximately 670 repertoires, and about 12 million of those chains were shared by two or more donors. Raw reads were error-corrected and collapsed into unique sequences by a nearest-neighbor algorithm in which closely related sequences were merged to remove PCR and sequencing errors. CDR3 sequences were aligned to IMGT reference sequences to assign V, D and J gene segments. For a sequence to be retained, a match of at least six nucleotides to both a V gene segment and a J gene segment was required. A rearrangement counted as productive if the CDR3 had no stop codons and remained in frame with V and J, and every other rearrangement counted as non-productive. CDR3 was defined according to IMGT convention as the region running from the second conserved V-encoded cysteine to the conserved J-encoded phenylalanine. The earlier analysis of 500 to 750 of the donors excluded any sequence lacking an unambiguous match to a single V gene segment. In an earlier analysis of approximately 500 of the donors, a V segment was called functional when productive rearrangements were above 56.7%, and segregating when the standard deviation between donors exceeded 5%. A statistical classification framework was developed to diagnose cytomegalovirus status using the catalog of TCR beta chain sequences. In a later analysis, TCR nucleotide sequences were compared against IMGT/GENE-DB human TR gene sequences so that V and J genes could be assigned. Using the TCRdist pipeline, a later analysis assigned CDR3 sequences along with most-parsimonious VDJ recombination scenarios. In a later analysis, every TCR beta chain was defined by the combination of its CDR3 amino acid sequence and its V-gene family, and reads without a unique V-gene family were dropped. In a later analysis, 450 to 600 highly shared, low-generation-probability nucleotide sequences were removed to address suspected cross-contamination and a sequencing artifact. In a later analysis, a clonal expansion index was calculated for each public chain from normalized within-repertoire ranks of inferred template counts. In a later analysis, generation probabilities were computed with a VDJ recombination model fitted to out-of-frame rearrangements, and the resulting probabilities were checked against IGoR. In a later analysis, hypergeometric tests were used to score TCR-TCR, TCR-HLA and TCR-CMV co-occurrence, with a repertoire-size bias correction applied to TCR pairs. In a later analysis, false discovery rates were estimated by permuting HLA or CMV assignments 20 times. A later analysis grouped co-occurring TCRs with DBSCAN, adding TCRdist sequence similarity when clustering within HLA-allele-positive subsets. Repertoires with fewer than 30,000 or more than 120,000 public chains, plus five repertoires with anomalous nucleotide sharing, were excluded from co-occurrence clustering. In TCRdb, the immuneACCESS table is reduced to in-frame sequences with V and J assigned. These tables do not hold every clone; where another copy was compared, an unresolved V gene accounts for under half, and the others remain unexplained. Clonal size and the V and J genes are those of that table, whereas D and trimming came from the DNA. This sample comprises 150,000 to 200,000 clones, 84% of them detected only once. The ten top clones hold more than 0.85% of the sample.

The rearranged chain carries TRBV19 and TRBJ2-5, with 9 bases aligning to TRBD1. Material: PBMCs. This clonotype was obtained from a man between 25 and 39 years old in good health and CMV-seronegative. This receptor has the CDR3 CASSIGGTGSGETQYF. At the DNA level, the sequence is TGTGCCAGTAGTATAGGAGGGACAGGGTCGGGGGAGACCCAGTACTTC.